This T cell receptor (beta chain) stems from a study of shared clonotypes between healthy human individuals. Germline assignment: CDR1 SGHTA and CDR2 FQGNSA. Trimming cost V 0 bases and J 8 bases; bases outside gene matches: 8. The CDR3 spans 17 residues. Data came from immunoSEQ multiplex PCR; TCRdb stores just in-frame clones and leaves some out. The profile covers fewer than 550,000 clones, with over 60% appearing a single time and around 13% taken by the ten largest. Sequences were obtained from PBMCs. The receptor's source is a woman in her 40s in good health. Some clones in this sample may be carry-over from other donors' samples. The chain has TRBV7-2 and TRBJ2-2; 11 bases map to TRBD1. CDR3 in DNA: TGTGCCAGCAGCTTAGCCCCATCGGACAGGGGGCGGGGGGAGCTGTTTTTT. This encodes CASSLAPSDRGRGELFF.